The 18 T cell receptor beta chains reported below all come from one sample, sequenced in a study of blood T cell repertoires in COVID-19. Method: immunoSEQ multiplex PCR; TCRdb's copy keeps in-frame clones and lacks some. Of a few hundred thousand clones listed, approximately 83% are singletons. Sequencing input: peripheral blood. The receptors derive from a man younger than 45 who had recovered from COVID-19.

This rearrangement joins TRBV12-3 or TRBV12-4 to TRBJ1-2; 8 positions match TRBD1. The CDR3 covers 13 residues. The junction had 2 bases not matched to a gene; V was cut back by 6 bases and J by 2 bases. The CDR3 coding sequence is TGTGCCAGCAGCCGACAGGGGAACTATGGCTACACCTTC. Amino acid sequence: CASSRQGNYGYTF.

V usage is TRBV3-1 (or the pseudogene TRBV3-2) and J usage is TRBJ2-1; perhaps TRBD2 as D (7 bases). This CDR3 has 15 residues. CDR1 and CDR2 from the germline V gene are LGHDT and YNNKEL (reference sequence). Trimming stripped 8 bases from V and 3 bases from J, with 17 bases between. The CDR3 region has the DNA TGTGCCAGCGGGGAAAAGGGGGGGAACTACAATGAGCAGTTCTTC. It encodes CASGEKGGNYNEQFF.

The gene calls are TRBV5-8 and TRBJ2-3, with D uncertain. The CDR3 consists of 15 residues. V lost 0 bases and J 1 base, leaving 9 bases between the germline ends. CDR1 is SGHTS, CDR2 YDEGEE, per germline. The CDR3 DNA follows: TGTGCCAGCAGCTTGGGTCGGTTTGGCACAGATACGCAGTATTTT. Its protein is CASSLGRFGTDTQYF. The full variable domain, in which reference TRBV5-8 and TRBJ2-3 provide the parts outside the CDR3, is EAGVTQSPTHLIKTRGQQATLRCSPISGHTSVYWYQQALGLGLQFLLWYDEGEERNRGNFPPRFSGRQFPNYSSELNVNALELEDSALYLCASSLGRFGTDTQYFGPGTRLTVL.

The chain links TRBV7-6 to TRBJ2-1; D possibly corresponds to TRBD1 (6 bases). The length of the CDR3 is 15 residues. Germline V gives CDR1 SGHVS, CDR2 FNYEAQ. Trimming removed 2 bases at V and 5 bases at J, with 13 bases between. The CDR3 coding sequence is TGTGCCAGCAGCTTAACGGCAGGGGACCACAATGAGCAGTTCTTC. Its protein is CASSLTAGDHNEQFF. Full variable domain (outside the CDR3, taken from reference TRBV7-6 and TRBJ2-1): GAGVSQSPRYKVTKRGQDVALRCDPISGHVSLYWYRQALGQGPEFLTYFNYEAQQDKSGLPNDRFSAERPEGSISTLTIQRTEQRDSAMYRCASSLTAGDHNEQFFGPGTRLTVL.

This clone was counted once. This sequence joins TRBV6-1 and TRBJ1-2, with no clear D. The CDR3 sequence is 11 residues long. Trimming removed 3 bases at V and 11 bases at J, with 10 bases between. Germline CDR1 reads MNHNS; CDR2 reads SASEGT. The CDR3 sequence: CASSDTRGYTF. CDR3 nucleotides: TGTGCCAGCAGTGATACCCGAGGATACACCTTC.

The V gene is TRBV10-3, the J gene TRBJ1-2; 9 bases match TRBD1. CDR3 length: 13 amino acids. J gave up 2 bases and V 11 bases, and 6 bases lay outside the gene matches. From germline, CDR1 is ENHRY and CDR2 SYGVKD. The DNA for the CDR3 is TGTGCCGCCCGACAGGGGGAGAACTATGGCTACACCTTC. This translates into CAARQGENYGYTF.

The DNA of the CDR3 is TGTGCCAGCAGCCAAAGGCTTACGGACAGGAGGCAAGAGACCCAGTACTTC. It is translated as CASSQRLTDRRQETQYF. V usage is TRBV3-1 (or the pseudogene TRBV3-2) and J usage is TRBJ2-5; 7 bases map to TRBD1. J lost 2 bases, V lost 2 bases, and 11 bases had no gene match. In germline, CDR1 is LGHDT, CDR2 YNNKEL (reference sequence). The CDR3 is made up of 17 amino acids.

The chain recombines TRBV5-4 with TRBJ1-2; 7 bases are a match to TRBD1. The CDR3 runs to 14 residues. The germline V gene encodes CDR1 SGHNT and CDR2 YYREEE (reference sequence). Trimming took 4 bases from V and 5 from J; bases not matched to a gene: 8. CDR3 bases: TGTGCCAGCAGCACCGACGGGACAGAGTATGGCTACACCTTC. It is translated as CASSTDGTEYGYTF.

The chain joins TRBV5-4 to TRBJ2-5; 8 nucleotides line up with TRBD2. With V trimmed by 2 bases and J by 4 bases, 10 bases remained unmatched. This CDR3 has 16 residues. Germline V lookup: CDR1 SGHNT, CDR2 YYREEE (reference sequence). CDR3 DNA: TGTGCCAGCAGCTTCACGGGGGGGCCTTTCAGAGAGACCCAGTACTTC. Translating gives CASSFTGGPFRETQYF.

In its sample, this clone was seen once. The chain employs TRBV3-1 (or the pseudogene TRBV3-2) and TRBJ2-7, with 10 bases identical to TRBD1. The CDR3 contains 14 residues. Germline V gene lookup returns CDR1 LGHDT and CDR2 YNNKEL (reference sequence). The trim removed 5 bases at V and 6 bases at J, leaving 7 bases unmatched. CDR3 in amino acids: CASSFNRDRGEQYF. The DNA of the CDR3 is TGTGCCAGCAGCTTCAACCGGGACAGGGGCGAGCAGTACTTC.

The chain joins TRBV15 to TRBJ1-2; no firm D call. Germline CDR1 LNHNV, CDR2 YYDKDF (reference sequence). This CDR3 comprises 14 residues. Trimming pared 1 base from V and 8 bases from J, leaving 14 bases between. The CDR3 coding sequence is TGTGCCACCAGCAGAGCCCCAGATCTCATCGGCTACACCTTC. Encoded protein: CATSRAPDLIGYTF. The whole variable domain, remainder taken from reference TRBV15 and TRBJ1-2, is DAMVIQNPRYQVTQFGKPVTLSCSQTLNHNVMYWYQQKSSQAPKLLFHYYDKDFNNEADTPDNFQSRRPNTSFCFLDIRSPGLGDTAMYLCATSRAPDLIGYTFGSGTRLTVV.

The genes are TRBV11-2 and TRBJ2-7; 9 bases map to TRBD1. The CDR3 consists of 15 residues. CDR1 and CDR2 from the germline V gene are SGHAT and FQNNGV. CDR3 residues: CASSLFSGGGDRVWV. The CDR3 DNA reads TGTGCCAGCAGCTTATTCTCCGGGGGAGGGGACAGGGTGTGGGTC.

The CDR3 loop reads CASSLIRGSANTGELFF. Here the CDR3 DNA reads TGTGCCAGCAGCTTAATCAGGGGTTCCGCGAACACCGGGGAGCTGTTTTTT. The V call is TRBV7-2, the J call TRBJ2-2; D might be TRBD1 (6 bases). This CDR3 spans 17 amino acids. Germline CDR1 and CDR2: SGHTA and FQGNSA. V gave up 2 bases and J gave up 0 bases, with 13 bases separating them.

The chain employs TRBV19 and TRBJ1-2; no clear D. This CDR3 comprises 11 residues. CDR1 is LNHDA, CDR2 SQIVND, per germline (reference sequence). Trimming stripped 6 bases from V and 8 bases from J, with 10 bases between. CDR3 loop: CASRADVGYTF. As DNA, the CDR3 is TGTGCCAGTAGGGCAGATGTGGGCTACACCTTC. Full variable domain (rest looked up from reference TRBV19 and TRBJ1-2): DGGITQSPKYLFRKEGQNVTLSCEQNLNHDAMYWYRQDPGQGLRLIYYSQIVNDFQKGDIAEGYSVSREKKESFPLTVTSAQKNPTAFYLCASRADVGYTFGSGTRLTVV.

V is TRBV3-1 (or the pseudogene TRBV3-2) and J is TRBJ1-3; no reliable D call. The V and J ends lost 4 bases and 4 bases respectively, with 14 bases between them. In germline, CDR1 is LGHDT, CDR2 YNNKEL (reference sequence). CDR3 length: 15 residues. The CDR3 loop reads CASSLRSSAGNTIYF. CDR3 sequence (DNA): TGTGCCAGCAGCCTCCGATCAAGCGCCGGAAACACCATATATTTT.

The CDR3, as DNA: TGTGCCAGTAGTATAGGAGGTGCGGGGGCTTTCTTT. It encodes CASSIGGAGAFF. The rearrangement joins TRBV19 to TRBJ1-1; D uncertain. V lost 1 base and J 11 bases, leaving 11 bases between the germline ends. The germline gives CDR1 LNHDA, CDR2 SQIVND (reference sequence). This CDR3 region has 12 residues.

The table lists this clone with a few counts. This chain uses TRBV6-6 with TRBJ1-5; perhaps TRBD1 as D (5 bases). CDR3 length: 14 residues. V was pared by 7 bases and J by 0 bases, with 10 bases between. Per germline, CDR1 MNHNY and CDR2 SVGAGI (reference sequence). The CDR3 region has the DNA TGTGCCAGCATTGACAGCAATAGCAATCAGCCCCAGCATTTT. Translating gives CASIDSNSNQPQHF.

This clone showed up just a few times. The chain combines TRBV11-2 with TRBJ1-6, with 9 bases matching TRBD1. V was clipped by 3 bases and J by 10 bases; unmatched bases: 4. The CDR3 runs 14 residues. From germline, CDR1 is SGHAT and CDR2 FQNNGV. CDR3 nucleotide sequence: TGTGCCAGCAGCTTCCGGACAGGGGAGTCACCCCTCCACTTT. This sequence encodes CASSFRTGESPLHF.